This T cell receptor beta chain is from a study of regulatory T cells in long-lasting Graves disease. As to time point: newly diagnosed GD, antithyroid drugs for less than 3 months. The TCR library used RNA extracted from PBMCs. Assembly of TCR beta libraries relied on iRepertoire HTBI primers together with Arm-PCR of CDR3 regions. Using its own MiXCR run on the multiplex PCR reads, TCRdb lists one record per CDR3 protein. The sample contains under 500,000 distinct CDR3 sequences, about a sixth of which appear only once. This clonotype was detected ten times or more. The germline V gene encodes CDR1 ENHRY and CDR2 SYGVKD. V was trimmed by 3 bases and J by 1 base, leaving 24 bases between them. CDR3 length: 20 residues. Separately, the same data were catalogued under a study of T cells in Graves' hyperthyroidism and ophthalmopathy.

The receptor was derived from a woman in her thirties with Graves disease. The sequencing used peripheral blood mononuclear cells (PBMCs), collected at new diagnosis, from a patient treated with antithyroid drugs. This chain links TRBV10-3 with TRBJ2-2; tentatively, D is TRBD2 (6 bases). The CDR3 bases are TGTGCCATCAGTGAAGGAGGGTTTGGAGTGGGCATTCGGAACACCGGGGAGCTGTTTTTT. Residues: CAISEGGFGVGIRNTGELFF.